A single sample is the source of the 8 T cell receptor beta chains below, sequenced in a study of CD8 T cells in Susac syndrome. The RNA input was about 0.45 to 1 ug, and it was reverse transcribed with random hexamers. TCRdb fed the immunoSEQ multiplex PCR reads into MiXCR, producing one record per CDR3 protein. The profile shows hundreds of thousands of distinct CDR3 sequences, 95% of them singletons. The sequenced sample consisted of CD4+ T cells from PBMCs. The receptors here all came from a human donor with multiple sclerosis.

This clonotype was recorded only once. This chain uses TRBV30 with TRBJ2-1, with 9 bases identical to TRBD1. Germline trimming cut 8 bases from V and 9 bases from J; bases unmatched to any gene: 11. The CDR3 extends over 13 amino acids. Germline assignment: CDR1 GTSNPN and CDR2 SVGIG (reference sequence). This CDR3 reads CALTLGTGIEQFF. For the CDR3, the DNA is TGTGCCCTAACCCTCGGGACAGGGATTGAGCAGTTCTTC.

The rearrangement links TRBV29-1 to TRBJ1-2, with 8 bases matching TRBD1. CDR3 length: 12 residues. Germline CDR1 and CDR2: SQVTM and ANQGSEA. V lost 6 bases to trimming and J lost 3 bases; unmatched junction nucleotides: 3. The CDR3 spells CSVLTGDYGYTF. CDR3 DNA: TGCAGCGTCCTGACAGGGGACTATGGCTACACCTTC. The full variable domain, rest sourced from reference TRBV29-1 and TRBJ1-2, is SAVISQKPSRDICQRGTSLTIQCQVDSQVTMMFWYRQQPGQSLTLIATANQGSEATYESGFVIDKFPISRPNLTFSTLTVSNMSPEDSSIYLCSVLTGDYGYTFGSGTRLTVV.

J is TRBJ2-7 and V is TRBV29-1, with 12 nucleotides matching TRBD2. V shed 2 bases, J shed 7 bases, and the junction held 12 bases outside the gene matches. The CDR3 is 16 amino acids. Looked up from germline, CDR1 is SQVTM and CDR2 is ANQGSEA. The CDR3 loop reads CSVETRRLAGAQEQYF. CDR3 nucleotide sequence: TGCAGCGTTGAAACCCGACGACTAGCGGGGGCTCAGGAGCAGTACTTC.

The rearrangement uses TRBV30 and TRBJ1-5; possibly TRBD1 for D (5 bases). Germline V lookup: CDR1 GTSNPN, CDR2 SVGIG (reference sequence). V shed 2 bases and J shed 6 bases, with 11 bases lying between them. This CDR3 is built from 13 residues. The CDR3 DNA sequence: TGTGCCTGGAGTTACCAGGGAAGTCAGCCCCAGCATTTT. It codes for CAWSYQGSQPQHF.

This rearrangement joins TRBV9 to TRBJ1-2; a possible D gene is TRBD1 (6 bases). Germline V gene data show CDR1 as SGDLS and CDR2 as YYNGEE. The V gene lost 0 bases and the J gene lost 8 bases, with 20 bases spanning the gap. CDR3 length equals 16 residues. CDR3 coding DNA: TGTGCCAGCAGCGTAGTCACCCCGGCAGGGGAAGGAGGCTACACCTTC. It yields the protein CASSVVTPAGEGGYTF.

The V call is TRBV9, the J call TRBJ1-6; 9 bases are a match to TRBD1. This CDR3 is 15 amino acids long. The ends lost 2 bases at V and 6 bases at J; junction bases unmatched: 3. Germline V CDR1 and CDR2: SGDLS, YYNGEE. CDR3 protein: CASSVATGGNSPLHF. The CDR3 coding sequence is TGTGCCAGCAGCGTTGCGACAGGGGGTAATTCACCCCTCCACTTT.

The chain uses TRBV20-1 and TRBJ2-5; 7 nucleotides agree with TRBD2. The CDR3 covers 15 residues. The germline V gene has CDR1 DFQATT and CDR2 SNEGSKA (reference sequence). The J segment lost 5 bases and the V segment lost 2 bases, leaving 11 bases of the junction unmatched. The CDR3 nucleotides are TGCAGTGCTAGACCCGGGACTAAGAAAGGGGAGACCCAGTACTTC. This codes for CSARPGTKKGETQYF.

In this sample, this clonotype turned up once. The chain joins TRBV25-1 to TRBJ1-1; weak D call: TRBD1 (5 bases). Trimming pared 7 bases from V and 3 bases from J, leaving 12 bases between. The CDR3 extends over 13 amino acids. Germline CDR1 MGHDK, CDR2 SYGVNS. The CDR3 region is CASTQRGHTEAFF. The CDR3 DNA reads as TGTGCCAGCACTCAAAGGGGCCACACTGAAGCTTTCTTT.